This record covers a single TCR beta chain. This receptor's antigen is unknown. There are no base qualities to consult, and no much larger clone falls within one base. The cohort comprised approximately 700 healthy bone marrow donors. Cohort members were all nominally healthy when sampled, although unrecorded immune exposures were likely present. The donor was CMV seropositive and was included in the group of 250 to 300 seropositive cohort members. A peripheral blood sample was collected from each donor, and TCR beta sequencing was performed on peripheral blood mononuclear cells. Genomic DNA extraction from the blood cell samples was performed with the Qiagen DNeasy Blood Extraction Kit. Counted from cysteine to phenylalanine, this CDR3 has 13 amino acids. Just the 39-base CDR3 DNA is kept, in frame starting at base 1. Trimming at the junction amounts to 4 bases on V and 6 bases on J, and the germline ends lie 13 bases apart. CDR1 is given as SGHTA and CDR2 as FQGNSA, both from the germline V gene.

The source of the sample is a study of cytomegalovirus exposure and HLA in healthy donors (dated by TCRdb to 2015 to 2018). Turning to the overall study: According to an earlier analysis of 450 to 650 of the donors, about 179 million T cells yielded approximately 120 million unique TCR beta sequences and approximately 300 Gb of sequence data. Alongside the repertoire data, information on donor age, sex, ethnicity and CMV serostatus was compiled. Class I and class II HLA loci were covered by the typing at four-digit resolution. All discovery cohort repertoires had been generated on a single sequencing platform. To predict cytomegalovirus infection status, the study combined high-throughput TCR immunosequencing, statistical association of individual TCRs with disease status, and machine learning. In a later genetic analysis, genome-wide SNP genotypes for about 55% of the roughly 670 donors were used, and that subset was treated as a discovery cohort. About 330 gigabases of sequencing data and about 92 million unique TCR sequences made up an early release that covered roughly 670 HLA-typed donors. In addition to the first cohort of 650 to 750 subjects, a separate validation cohort of around 110 different subjects was used. Rather than drawing on any new phenotypic data, the later analysis identified candidate immune exposures from TCR beta sequences and the way those sequences occurred across donors. Typing coverage differed by locus: A, B, C, DRB1 and DQB1 were typed in roughly 620-630 donors, DQA1 in approximately 520, DPA1 in 600 to 610, and DPB1 in just under 480. Of the approximately 370 genotyped donors, over 80% were placed in the genetic ancestry cluster associated with self-reported Caucasian donors. An earlier analysis of 587 of the donors used high-throughput TCR beta sequencing to judge whether each TCR beta V gene segment behaved as functional or pseudogenic. Across some 400 genotyped donors of the cohort, an average of approximately 200,000 unique TCR beta nucleotide sequences per donor were sequenced, and around 20% of those sequences were non-productive. Five DR-DQ haplotypes were treated as single units for association and clustering because of strong linkage in the cohort. The study used immunosequencing to profile the T cell repertoires of 666 subjects and linked those repertoires to cytomegalovirus serostatus. To study patterns of TCR occurrence, a later analysis re-analyzed previously published TCR beta repertoires from around 660 donors and added high-resolution HLA genotyping. The study aimed to test whether signatures of past pathogen exposure could be identified by cataloging public T cell receptors. Study-wide conclusions, independent of this receptor: It was suggested by the authors that the approach could potentially be generalized to other disease states and immunological phenotypes. The sequencing pipeline was judged likely to have produced a cluster of highly shared sequence variants as a technical artifact. Immune exposure information for the cohort was limited to CMV serostatus. A later analysis associated about 17,000 TCR beta sequences with specific HLA alleles at a false discovery rate of 0.05. The study gave a list of 150 to 200 TCR beta chains associated with cytomegalovirus. In vitro tests confirmed that a few of the cytomegalovirus-associated TCR beta chains recognize cytomegalovirus antigens. Linkage disequilibrium might explain the correlated functional status among segregating V segments, but an unknown experimental factor could not be excluded. In this cohort, only TCR beta chains were sequenced, and detectable features were limited by the absence of alpha or paired-chain data. Because counts were too low, more than 15 rarely observed V segments, including chromosome 9 orphons, were excluded from the earlier analysis of a few hundred of the donors. In an earlier analysis of 587 of the donors, most TCR beta V segments appeared in productive rearrangements about 90% or about 30% of the time, broadly matching IMGT annotations. In a later genetic analysis, fewer N-insertions in productive TCRs were reported among donors in an Asian-associated ancestry cluster than the roughly 700-donor mean. Assigning TCR associations to individual alleles was difficult when HLA alleles, especially DR and DQ, strongly co-occurred. Because HLA typing was missing for some donors at each locus, association tests included only the typed subset. A later genetic analysis associated a missense DCLRE1C variant with V-gene and J-gene trimming of TCR beta chains, and an independent cohort replicated the association. Cytomegalovirus status was reported to be diagnosed by the classifier with high specificity and sensitivity in both the original and validation cohorts. A further reported finding was that TCR beta sequences accurately predicted the HLA-A and HLA-B alleles for most subjects in the first cohort. In a later analysis, TCR association rates were found to vary across HLA loci, with the most associated TCRs seen for DRB1 alleles and the fewest for HLA-C alleles. The 87-base-pair reads could not distinguish some IMGT-functional V segments, including TRBV6-2 and TRBV6-3, so those segments were excluded. Several of the top co-occurrence clusters appeared to be linked to parvovirus B19, influenza, CMV and Epstein-Barr virus, according to a later analysis. In a later analysis, HLA-associated TCR beta chains showed more clonal expansion and lower generation probabilities than non-associated chains that were equally common. Most TCR sequences were seen in very few donors, while some public TCRs were found in many individuals. According to a later analysis, most CMV-associated TCR beta chains appeared to be HLA-restricted, and the HLA associations seemed to be driven largely by CMV exposure. The presence/absence analyses assumed that sequencing depth was roughly uniform across donors, and that assumption may not be true.

The receptor library was made with the immunoSEQ multiplex PCR assay. For the multiplex PCR, a mixture combining 60 forward primers for TCR Vbeta segments and 13 reverse primers for TCR Jbeta segments was used. The CDR3 region of rearranged TCR beta genes was amplified from genomic DNA with a multiplex PCR assay. The amplified TCR beta libraries were sequenced on the Illumina HiSeq System as 87-base-pair reads. In the authors' own workflow: A later analysis counted some 80 million unique TCR beta chains across the 550 to 700 repertoires, and 10 million to 11 million of these chains were shared by at least two donors. Raw reads were error-corrected and collapsed into unique sequences by a nearest-neighbor algorithm in which closely related sequences were merged to remove PCR and sequencing errors. To assign V, D and J gene segments, CDR3 sequences were aligned to IMGT reference sequences. For a sequence to be retained, a match of at least six nucleotides was required to both a V gene segment and a J gene segment. Rearrangements were classified as productive when the CDR3 lacked stop codons and remained in frame with V and J, and all other rearrangements were classified as non-productive. CDR3 was defined by IMGT convention, running from the second conserved V-encoded cysteine to the conserved J-encoded phenylalanine. The earlier analysis of some 600 of the donors excluded sequences that lacked an unambiguous match to a single V gene segment. An earlier analysis of just under 600 of the donors called V segments functional above 56.7% productive rearrangements and segregating when the between-donor standard deviation exceeded 5%. A statistical classification framework was developed to diagnose cytomegalovirus status using the catalog of TCR beta chain sequences. V and J gene assignment, in a later analysis, came from comparing TCR nucleotide sequences with IMGT/GENE-DB human TR gene sequences. In a later analysis, CDR3 sequences and most-parsimonious VDJ recombination scenarios were assigned using the TCRdist pipeline. In a later analysis, every TCR beta chain was defined by the combination of its CDR3 amino acid sequence and its V-gene family, and reads without a unique V-gene family were dropped. A later analysis removed roughly 590 highly shared, low-generation-probability nucleotide sequences to deal with suspected cross-contamination and a sequencing artifact. For each public chain, a later analysis derived a clonal expansion index from normalized ranks of inferred template counts within each repertoire. In a later analysis, generation probabilities were computed with a VDJ recombination model fitted to out-of-frame rearrangements, and the resulting probabilities were checked against IGoR. In a later analysis, TCR-TCR, TCR-HLA and TCR-CMV co-occurrence was scored with hypergeometric tests, and a repertoire-size bias correction was applied to TCR pairs. To estimate false discovery rates, a later analysis permuted the HLA or CMV assignments 20 times. A later analysis grouped co-occurring TCRs with DBSCAN, adding TCRdist sequence similarity when clustering within HLA-allele-positive subsets. Repertoires with fewer than 30,000 or more than 120,000 public chains, plus five repertoires with anomalous nucleotide sharing, were excluded from co-occurrence clustering. The table was pulled from immuneACCESS by TCRdb, which kept in-frame rearrangements only. Such tables lose some clones; where checked, under half of the loss comes from unresolved V genes, and the rest has no known cause. V and J calls and clone size are as listed in that table; D and trimming were resolved from the DNA. In all, the sample holds about 180,000 clones, and approximately 80% of those were seen once. The ten largest clones take up under 1.5% of the sample.

The sequenced sample was PBMCs. This chain joins TRBV7-2 to TRBJ2-7; 6 matching bases give a weak D call of TRBD2. The origin of this receptor is a girl aged 2-10 years in good health and CMV-seropositive. The DNA sequence is given as TGTGCCAGCAGCTCCGGGACTCGGGGCGAGCAGTACTTC. This translates into CASSSGTRGEQYF.